This T cell receptor (beta chain) was recovered during a study of OX40 agonist ivuxolimab in advanced cancers. In the study overall: Those enrolled were 82.7% male, with a mean age of roughly 60 years and ages from roughly 20 to 90.

Study results and caveats: Clonal expansion by week 6 occurred in CD4+ and CD8+ blood T cells (at 0.1 to 3.0 mg/kg). Several nonresponders also turned out to have low normalized T-cell clonal expansion.

The table came from immunoSEQ multiplex PCR; TCRdb's copy has only in-frame clones and leaves some out. This table holds approximately 46,000 clones, 80% found once. A note on this clone: Its cognate antigen is unknown.

Samples were taken at baseline and on day 1 of cycles 4 and 7. The CDR3 is made up of 13 amino acids. CDR1 is SGDLS and CDR2 is YYNGEE in the germline V gene. Trimming removed 0 bases at V and 2 bases at J, with 5 bases between. The source was CD4+ or CD8+ T cells sorted from blood, collected in a trial of the OX40 agonist ivuxolimab. The TCR sequence derives from an adult with an advanced solid tumor such as melanoma, head and neck, liver or kidney cancer. The J gene is TRBJ1-2, the V gene TRBV9, with D hard to call. CDR3 protein: CASSVAVNYGYTF. For the CDR3, the DNA is TGTGCCAGCAGCGTAGCAGTGAACTATGGCTACACCTTC.